This passage covers 28 T cell receptor beta chains from one sample sequenced in a study of T-cell reconstitution after alpha-beta-depleted transplantation in children. Researchers prepared the TCRbeta library using unique molecular identifiers, the study reports. TCRdb independently ran MiXCR on the PCR reads; one entry per CDR3 protein. The sample contains thousands of distinct CDR3 sequences, roughly 27% of which appear only once. The sample here was PBMCs, mostly from graft donor cells, taken 60 days after TCRalphabeta/CD19-depleted stem cell transplant. These receptors all stem from a male patient between 2 and 15 years old who had a stem cell transplant for acute myeloid leukemia, so the T cells may come from the graft donor.

Concerning this clonotype itself: Being one base from a much bigger clone, this may be a read error. This sequence joins TRBV7-2 and TRBJ2-1, with D hard to call. Germline CDR1 and CDR2: SGHTA and FQGNSA. The CDR3 loop spans 15 amino acids. CDR3 nucleotides: TGTGCCAGCAGCTCCCGACCTATCTCCTACGATGAGCAGTTCTTC. This translates into CASSSRPISYDEQFF.

This clonotype was counted at least ten times. This chain connects TRBV21-1 to TRBJ2-7; the table assigns TRBD2, which was not confirmed against the DNA. TRBV21-1 is marked as a pseudogene. The CDR3 is 17 amino acids. Here the CDR3 reads CASSKGRLAVGSYEQYV. The CDR3 coding sequence is TGTGCCAGCAGCAAAGGTCGGCTAGCGGTGGGCTCCTACGAGCAGTACGTC.

By share, this clonotype counts as medium-sized. The chain links TRBV10-3 to TRBJ1-3, with D possibly being TRBD1 (6 bases). The length of the CDR3 is 13 residues. V was clipped by 8 bases and J by 3 bases, with 11 bases between them. The germline V gene has CDR1 ENHRY and CDR2 SYGVKD. Here the CDR3 reads CAISAGDGNTIYF. As DNA, the CDR3 is TGTGCCATCTCGGCAGGGGATGGAAACACCATATATTTT.

This clonotype was seen ten or more times. The rearrangement joins TRBV25-1 to TRBJ2-5; no reliable D call. The CDR3 is made up of 11 amino acids. Germline values: CDR1 MGHDK, CDR2 SYGVNS. Deletions cut 4 bases from V and 4 bases from J, with 4 bases between. The CDR3 nucleotides are TGTGCCAGCAGTGGCATAGAGACCCAGTACTTC. This codes for CASSGIETQYF. The variable domain in full, with the rest retrieved from reference TRBV25-1 and TRBJ2-5, is EADIYQTPRYLVIGTGKKITLECSQTMGHDKMYWYQQDPGMELHLIHYSYGVNSTEKGDLSSESTVSRIRTEHFPLTLESARPSHTSQYLCASSGIETQYFGPGTRLLVL.

This clonotype was recorded at least ten times. The rearrangement links TRBV6-2 or TRBV6-3 to TRBJ2-7; maybe TRBD2 (6 bases). V shed 6 bases and J shed 2 bases, with 20 bases lying between them. CDR3 length: 16 amino acids. CDR1 is MNHEY, CDR2 SVGEGT, per germline. The CDR3 protein is CASRGRWLANTYEQYF. CDR3 coding DNA: TGTGCCAGCAGGGGGCGTTGGCTAGCGAACACCTACGAGCAGTACTTC.

The genes are TRBV12-3 or TRBV12-4 and TRBJ2-3; weak D call: TRBD1 (7 bases). The CDR3 loop spans 20 amino acids. Deletions cut 7 bases from V and 0 bases from J, with 29 bases between. The CDR3 DNA reads as TGTGCCAGCACCTTACTGGGGGGACAGACACTCAGAGGCAGCACAGATACGCAGTATTTT. As protein: CASTLLGGQTLRGSTDTQYF.

Judged by abundance, this clonotype is medium-sized (0.01 to 0.1%). V and J are TRBV10-3 and TRBJ2-7, with 9 bases that match TRBD1. The germline CDR1 and CDR2 sequences are ENHRY and SYGVKD. CDR3 size: 13 residues. J was trimmed by 3 bases and V by 6 bases; bases with no gene match: 3. CDR3 bases: TGTGCCATCAGAAGGACAGGGGACTACGAGCAGTACGTC. Its translation: CAIRRTGDYEQYV.

This clonotype was observed many times. The chain employs TRBV5-4 and TRBJ2-7; TRBD2 agrees at 8 bases. Trimming removed 4 bases from V and 7 bases from J; junction bases left unmatched: 16. The CDR3 runs to 16 residues. Per the germline V gene, CDR1 is SGHNT and CDR2 is YYREEE (reference sequence). The CDR3 DNA is TGTGCCAGCAGCCGCGGGGGACGGGAGGGCCTCTATGAGCAGTACTTC. Translation gives CASSRGGREGLYEQYF.

This clonotype showed up many times. The V and J genes are TRBV18 and TRBJ2-3; D call uncertain. The CDR3 length is 12 residues. The germline gives CDR1 KGHSH, CDR2 LQKENI. V was cut by 3 bases and J by 4 bases, with 5 bases left in between. CDR3 coding DNA: TGTGCCAGCTCACCCGGACCAGATACGCAGTATTTT. Protein sequence: CASSPGPDTQYF.

Many counts were recorded for this clonotype. This sequence joins TRBV6-5 and TRBJ2-6; D remains ambiguous. The V gene lost 3 bases and the J gene lost 0 bases, with 9 bases spanning the gap. CDR1 is MNHEY, CDR2 SVGAGI, per germline. The CDR3 covers 16 residues. The CDR3 DNA sequence: TGTGCCAGCAGTTATACACAGTTCTCTGGGGCCAACGTCCTGACTTTC. Its translation: CASSYTQFSGANVLTF.

This clonotype is medium-sized (0.01 to 0.1%). The chain has TRBV5-6 and TRBJ1-6; no definite D call. The CDR3 has 13 amino acids. The V gene lost 4 bases and the J gene lost 10 bases, with 12 bases spanning the gap. Germline assignment: CDR1 SGHDT and CDR2 YYEEEE. The chain's CDR3 is CASSDPNGSPLHF. The CDR3 DNA is TGTGCCAGCAGCGACCCGAACGGGTCACCCCTCCACTTT.

Concerning this clonotype: Mismatch with germline at one junction end may stem from a read error. V gene TRBV4-2 combines with J gene TRBJ2-1; D is undetermined. The CDR3 is 15 amino acids. Looked up from germline, CDR1 is LGHNA and CDR2 is YNFKEQ. CDR3 bases: TGTGCCAGGAGCCCTGGGCCCTTCTGCTACAATGAGCAGTTCTTC. It is translated as CARSPGPFCYNEQFF.

The J gene is TRBJ2-7, the V gene TRBV28, with TRBD2 identical over 10 bases. Germline CDR1 MDHEN, CDR2 SYDVKM. V was clipped by 10 bases and J by 4 bases; unmatched bases: 16. This CDR3 has 16 amino acids. CDR3 coding DNA: TGTGCCATCAGCCCCGCCCTATCTAGCGGGAGTTACGAGCAGTACTTC. Its translation is CAISPALSSGSYEQYF.

This clonotype was seen many times. V is TRBV2 and J is TRBJ1-2, with no clear D. Trimming cost V 4 bases and J 7 bases, with 7 bases left between them. The CDR3 has 11 amino acids. Per germline, CDR1 SNHLY and CDR2 FYNNEI. This CDR3 reads CASSGGFGYTF. Here the CDR3 DNA reads TGTGCCAGCAGTGGCGGGTTTGGCTACACCTTC.

This clonotype was seen at least ten times. The chain recombines TRBV21-1 with TRBJ2-7; TRBD2, the table's D call, was not compared with the DNA. TRBV21-1 is a pseudogene. The CDR3 extends over 16 amino acids. The DNA for the CDR3 is TGTGCCAGCATCAAACCCGGGGGGGCCTCTTTCGACGAGCAGTACGTC. This translates into CASIKPGGASFDEQYV.

The sample holds many counts of this clonotype. This rearrangement joins TRBV9 to TRBJ2-2; no clear D. The CDR3 is 15 residues long. Germline-derived CDR1 and CDR2 are SGDLS and YYNGEE. Trimming removed 3 bases at V and 1 base at J, with 10 bases between. Here the CDR3 DNA reads TGTGCCAGCAGCGCACAATACAAGAACACCGGGGAGCTGTTTTTT. This translates into CASSAQYKNTGELFF.

This clonotype was counted at least ten times. The chain uses TRBV29-1 and TRBJ1-1; D not certain. Germline lookup yields CDR1 SQVTM and CDR2 ANQGSEA. CDR3 size: 14 residues. The V end was cut by 3 bases, the J end by 1 base, with 12 bases between. The CDR3 region is CSVDLMGKNTEAFF. In DNA, the CDR3 is TGCAGCGTTGATCTAATGGGGAAGAACACTGAAGCTTTCTTT.

This clonotype was detected many times. The gene calls are TRBV7-2 and TRBJ2-5; TRBD1 agrees at 10 bases. This CDR3 region has 14 residues. Germline V gene sequence: CDR1 SGHTA, CDR2 FQGNSA. V trimming: 4 bases; J trimming: 4 bases; junction bases outside the gene matches: 3. Written as DNA, the CDR3 is TGTGCCAGCAGCTACGACAGGGGGCGAGAGACCCAGTACTTC. Protein sequence: CASSYDRGRETQYF.

CDR3 nucleotides: TGTGCCAGCAGCCAGCAGGGGGGCTATGGCTACACCTTC. It translates to CASSQQGGYGYTF. V usage is TRBV11-2 and J usage is TRBJ1-2; 7 nucleotides match TRBD1. The V gene end was trimmed by 5 bases and the J gene end by 4 bases; junction bases not matched to a gene: 4. This CDR3 spans 13 amino acids. The V gene's germline CDR1 is SGHAT and CDR2 FQNNGV. Full variable domain (rest looked up from reference TRBV11-2 and TRBJ1-2): EAGVAQSPRYKIIEKRQSVAFWCNPISGHATLYWYQQILGQGPKLLIQFQNNGVVDDSQLPKDRFSAERLKGVDSTLKIQPAKLEDSAVYLCASSQQGGYGYTFGSGTRLTVV.

The rearrangement uses TRBV6-5 and TRBJ2-5, with D hard to call. There are 15 residues in the CDR3. Deletions cut 1 base from V and 2 bases from J, with 11 bases between. Germline CDR1 is MNHEY and CDR2 is SVGAGI. CDR3 sequence reads: CASSYYGLTQETQYF. The CDR3 region has the DNA TGTGCCAGCAGTTACTATGGGCTTACGCAAGAGACCCAGTACTTC.

This clonotype was detected many times. The chain has TRBV13 and TRBJ1-5, with unresolved D. V lost 3 bases and J 2 bases, leaving 8 bases between the germline ends. Germline loops: CDR1 PRHDT, CDR2 FYEKMQ (reference sequence). The CDR3 spans 14 residues. The CDR3 nucleotides read TGTGCCAGCAGCTTTAAAATACGCAATCAGCCCCAGCATTTT. Translating it yields CASSFKIRNQPQHF.

This clonotype was seen repeatedly, ten times or more. The CDR3 loop is CSARVADYEQYF. The CDR3 coding sequence is TGCAGTGCTAGAGTAGCGGACTACGAGCAGTACTTC. V gene TRBV20-1 combines with J gene TRBJ2-7; TRBD2 might be the D (6 bases). Trimming removed 1 base at V and 3 bases at J, with 7 bases between. This CDR3 has 12 amino acids. Germline CDR1 reads DFQATT; CDR2 reads SNEGSKA (reference sequence).

In this sample, this clonotype turned up many times. This chain uses TRBV6-5 with TRBJ1-2, with D unclear. From germline, CDR1 is MNHEY and CDR2 SVGAGI. V gave up 6 bases and J gave up 1 base, with 12 bases separating them. This CDR3 has 14 residues. CDR3 sequence: CASSADGYNYGYTF. Here the CDR3 DNA reads TGTGCCAGCAGCGCGGACGGCTATAACTATGGCTACACCTTC.

The gene calls are TRBV6-2 or TRBV6-3 and TRBJ2-2; no clear D gene. The CDR3 spans 11 residues. CDR1 MNHEY and CDR2 SVGEGT come from the germline V gene. V lost 2 bases, J lost 6 bases, and 1 base lay in between. CDR3 region: CASSYPGELFF. The CDR3 nucleotides read TGTGCCAGCAGTTACCCCGGGGAGCTGTTTTTT.

This clonotype was counted many times. The chain combines TRBV2 with TRBJ1-6; TRBD1 matches 10 bases. V lost 5 bases, J lost 5 bases, and 3 bases stayed unmatched. The CDR3 is made up of 15 amino acids. Germline CDR1 and CDR2: SNHLY and FYNNEI. Written as DNA, the CDR3 is TGTGCCAGCAGTTGGGGGACAGGGGATAATTCACCCCTCCACTTT. Amino acid sequence: CASSWGTGDNSPLHF. Variable domain in full (rest from reference TRBV2 and TRBJ1-6): EPEVTQTPSHQVTQMGQEVILRCVPISNHLYFYWYRQILGQKVEFLVSFYNNEISEKSEIFDDQFSVERPDGSNFTLKIRSTKLEDSAMYFCASSWGTGDNSPLHFGNGTRLTVT.

This clonotype was counted many times. The rearrangement links TRBV19 to TRBJ1-2, with 7 bases aligning to TRBD1. CDR1 and CDR2 (germline): LNHDA, SQIVND (reference sequence). The ends lost 7 bases at V and 5 bases at J; junction bases unmatched: 16. The CDR3 is 16 amino acids. CDR3 bases: TGTGCCAGTACCTCCTTAAGGGGCGGGACAGTTTATGGCTACACCTTC. It is translated as CASTSLRGGTVYGYTF. Filled out from reference TRBV19 and TRBJ1-2, the complete variable domain reads DGGITQSPKYLFRKEGQNVTLSCEQNLNHDAMYWYRQDPGQGLRLIYYSQIVNDFQKGDIAEGYSVSREKKESFPLTVTSAQKNPTAFYLCASTSLRGGTVYGYTFGSGTRLTVV.

Only one count was recorded for this clonotype. This chain links TRBV20-1 with TRBJ2-5; possibly TRBD2 for D (5 bases). Deletions cut 2 bases from V and 5 bases from J, with 15 bases between. The CDR3 length is 14 residues. The germline CDR1 and CDR2 sequences are DFQATT and SNEGSKA (reference sequence). The CDR3 nucleotides are TGCAGTGCTAGATCCCCACTAGAGGTGGAGACCCAGTACTTC. Translation: CSARSPLEVETQYF.

This clonotype was counted a single time. The chain carries TRBV12-3 or TRBV12-4 and TRBJ2-1, with TRBD2 matching 8 bases. This CDR3 has 13 residues. V was pared by 4 bases and J by 8 bases, with 4 bases of the junction left unmatched. This CDR3 is CASSWGLGYEQFF. As DNA, the CDR3 is TGTGCCAGCAGTTGGGGACTAGGGTATGAGCAGTTCTTC.